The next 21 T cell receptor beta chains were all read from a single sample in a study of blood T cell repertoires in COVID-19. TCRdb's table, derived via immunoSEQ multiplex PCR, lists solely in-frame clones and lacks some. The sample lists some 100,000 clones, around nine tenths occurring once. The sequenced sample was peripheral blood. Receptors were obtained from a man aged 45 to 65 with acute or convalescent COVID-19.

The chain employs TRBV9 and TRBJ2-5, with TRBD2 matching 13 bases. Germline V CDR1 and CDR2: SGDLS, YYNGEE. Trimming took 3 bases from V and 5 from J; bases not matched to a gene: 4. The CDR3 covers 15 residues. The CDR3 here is CASSGGLAGVETQYF. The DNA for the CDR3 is TGTGCCAGCAGCGGAGGACTAGCGGGAGTTGAGACCCAGTACTTC.

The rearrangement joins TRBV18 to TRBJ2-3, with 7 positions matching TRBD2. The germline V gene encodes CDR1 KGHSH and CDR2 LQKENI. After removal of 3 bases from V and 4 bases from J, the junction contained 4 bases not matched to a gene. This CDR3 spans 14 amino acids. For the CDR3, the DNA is TGTGCCAGCTCACCCCGCGGGGGACCAGATACGCAGTATTTT. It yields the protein CASSPRGGPDTQYF.

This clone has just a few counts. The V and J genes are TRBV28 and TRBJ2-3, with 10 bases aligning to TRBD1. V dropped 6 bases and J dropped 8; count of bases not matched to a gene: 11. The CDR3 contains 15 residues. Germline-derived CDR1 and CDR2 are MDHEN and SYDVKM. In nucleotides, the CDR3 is TGTGCCAGCAGGCCGGGACAGGGGACGTTCGGTACGCAGTATTTT. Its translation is CASRPGQGTFGTQYF.

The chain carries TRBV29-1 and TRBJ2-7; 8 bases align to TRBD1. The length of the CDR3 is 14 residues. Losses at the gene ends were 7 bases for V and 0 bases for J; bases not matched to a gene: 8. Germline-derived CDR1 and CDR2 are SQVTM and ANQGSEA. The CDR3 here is CSARDRHSSYEQYF. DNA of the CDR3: TGCAGCGCTAGGGACAGGCATAGCTCCTACGAGCAGTACTTC.

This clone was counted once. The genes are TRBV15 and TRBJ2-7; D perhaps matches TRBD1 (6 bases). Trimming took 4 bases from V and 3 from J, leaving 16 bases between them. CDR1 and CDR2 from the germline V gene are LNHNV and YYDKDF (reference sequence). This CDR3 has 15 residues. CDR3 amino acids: CATSTGPDRYYEQYF. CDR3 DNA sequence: TGTGCCACCAGCACCGGGCCTGACAGGTACTACGAGCAGTACTTC.

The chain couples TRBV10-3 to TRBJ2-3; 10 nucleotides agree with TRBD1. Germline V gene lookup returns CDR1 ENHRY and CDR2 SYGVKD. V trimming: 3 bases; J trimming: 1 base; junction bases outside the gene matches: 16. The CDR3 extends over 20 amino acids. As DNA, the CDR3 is TGTGCCATCAGTGACCTCGGGACAGGGGCGCCCGCTCTCCGCACAGATACGCAGTATTTT. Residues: CAISDLGTGAPALRTDTQYF.

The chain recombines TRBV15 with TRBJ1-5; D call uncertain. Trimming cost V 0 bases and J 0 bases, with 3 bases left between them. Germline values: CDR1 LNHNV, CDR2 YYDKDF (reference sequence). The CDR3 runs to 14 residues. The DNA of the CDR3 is TGTGCCACCAGCAGAGACTATAGCAATCAGCCCCAGCATTTT. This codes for CATSRDYSNQPQHF.

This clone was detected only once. CDR3 DNA: TGTGCCAGCAGTTTGTATGGGACAGGGACCTACGAGCAGTACTTC. Amino acid sequence: CASSLYGTGTYEQYF. This chain links TRBV28 with TRBJ2-7, with TRBD1 identical over 9 bases. V lost 3 bases to trimming and J lost 2 bases; unmatched junction nucleotides: 5. Germline V gene data show CDR1 as MDHEN and CDR2 as SYDVKM. The CDR3 is 15 amino acids.

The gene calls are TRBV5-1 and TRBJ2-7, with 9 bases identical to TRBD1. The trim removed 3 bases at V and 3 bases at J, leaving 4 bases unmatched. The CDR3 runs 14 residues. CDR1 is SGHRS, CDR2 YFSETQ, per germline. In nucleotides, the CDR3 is TGCGCCAGCAGCTCGGGACAGGGAAACTACGAGCAGTACTTC. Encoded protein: CASSSGQGNYEQYF.

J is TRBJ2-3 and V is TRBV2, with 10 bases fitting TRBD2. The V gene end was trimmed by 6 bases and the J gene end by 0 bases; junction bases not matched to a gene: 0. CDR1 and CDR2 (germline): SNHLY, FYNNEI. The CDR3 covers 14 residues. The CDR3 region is CASRAGGSTDTQYF. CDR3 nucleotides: TGTGCCAGCAGAGCGGGAGGGAGCACAGATACGCAGTATTTT. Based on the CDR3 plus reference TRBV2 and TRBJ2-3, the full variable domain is EPEVTQTPSHQVTQMGQEVILRCVPISNHLYFYWYRQILGQKVEFLVSFYNNEISEKSEIFDDQFSVERPDGSNFTLKIRSTKLEDSAMYFCASRAGGSTDTQYFGPGTRLTVL.

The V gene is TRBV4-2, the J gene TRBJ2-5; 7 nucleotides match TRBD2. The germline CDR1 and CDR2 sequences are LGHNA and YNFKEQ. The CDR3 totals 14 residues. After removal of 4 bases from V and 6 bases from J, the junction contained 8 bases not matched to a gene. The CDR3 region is CASSPRAGAQTQYF. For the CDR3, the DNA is TGTGCCAGCAGCCCGAGGGCGGGAGCACAGACCCAGTACTTC.

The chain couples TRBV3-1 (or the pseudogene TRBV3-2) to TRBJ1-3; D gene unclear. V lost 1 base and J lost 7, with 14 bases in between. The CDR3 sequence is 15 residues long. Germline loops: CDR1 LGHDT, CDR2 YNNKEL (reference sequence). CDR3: CASSQGRPGGNTIYF. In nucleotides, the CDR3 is TGTGCCAGCAGCCAAGGCCGCCCCGGAGGGAACACCATATATTTT.

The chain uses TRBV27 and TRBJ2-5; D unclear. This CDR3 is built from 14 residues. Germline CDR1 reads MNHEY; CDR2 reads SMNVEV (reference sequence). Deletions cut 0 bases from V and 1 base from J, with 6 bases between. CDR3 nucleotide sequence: TGTGCCAGCAGTTTATCGGCCAGCCAAGAGACCCAGTACTTC. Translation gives CASSLSASQETQYF.

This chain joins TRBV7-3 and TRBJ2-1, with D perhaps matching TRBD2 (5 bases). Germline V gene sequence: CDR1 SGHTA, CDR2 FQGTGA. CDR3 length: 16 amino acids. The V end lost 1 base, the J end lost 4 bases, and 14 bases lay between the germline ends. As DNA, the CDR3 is TGTGCCAGCAGCTTAATGGGGAGTCCCCCTTACAATGAGCAGTTCTTC. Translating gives CASSLMGSPPYNEQFF.

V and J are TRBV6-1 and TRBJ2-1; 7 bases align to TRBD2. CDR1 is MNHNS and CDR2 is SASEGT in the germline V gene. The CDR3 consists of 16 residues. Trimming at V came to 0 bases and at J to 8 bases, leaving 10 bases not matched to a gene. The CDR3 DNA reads TGTGCCAGCAGTGAAGCCAGCCTAGCGGAGTCGGATGAGCAGTTCTTC. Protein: CASSEASLAESDEQFF.

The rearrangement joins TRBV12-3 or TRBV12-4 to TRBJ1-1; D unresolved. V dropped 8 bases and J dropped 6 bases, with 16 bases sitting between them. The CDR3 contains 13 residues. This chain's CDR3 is CASALVSEAEAFF. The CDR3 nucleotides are TGTGCCAGCGCCCTCGTGTCTGAGGCTGAAGCTTTCTTT.

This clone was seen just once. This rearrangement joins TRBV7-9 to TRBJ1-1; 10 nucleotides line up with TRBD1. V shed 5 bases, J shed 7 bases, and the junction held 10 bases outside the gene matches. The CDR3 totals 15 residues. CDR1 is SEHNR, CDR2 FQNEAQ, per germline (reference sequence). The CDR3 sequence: CASSRDRGVGIEAFF. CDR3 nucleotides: TGTGCCAGCAGCCGGGACAGGGGCGTTGGAATTGAAGCTTTCTTT.

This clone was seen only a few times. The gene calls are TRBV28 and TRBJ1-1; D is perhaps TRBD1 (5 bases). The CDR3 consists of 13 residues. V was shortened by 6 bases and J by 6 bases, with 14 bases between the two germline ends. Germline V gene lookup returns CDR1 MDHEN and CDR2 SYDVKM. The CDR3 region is CASSSRASPEAFF. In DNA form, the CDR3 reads TGTGCCAGCAGCTCCAGGGCCTCCCCTGAAGCTTTCTTT.

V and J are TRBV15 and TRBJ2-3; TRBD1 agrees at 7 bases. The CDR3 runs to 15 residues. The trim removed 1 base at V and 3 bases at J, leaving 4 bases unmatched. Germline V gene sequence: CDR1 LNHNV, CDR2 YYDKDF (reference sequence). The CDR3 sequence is CATSRGAGGTDTQYF. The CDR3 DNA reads TGTGCCACCAGCAGAGGGGCAGGGGGAACAGATACGCAGTATTTT.

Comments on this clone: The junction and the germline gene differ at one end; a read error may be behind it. Written as DNA, the CDR3 is TGTGCCACCAGTCCCGGGGGAGGAGGGGCCAACGTCCTGACTTTC. This translates into CATSPGGGGANVLTF. The rearrangement uses TRBV10-3 and TRBJ2-6, with D maybe TRBD2 (6 bases). The CDR3 is 15 amino acids. Germline CDR1 is ENHRY and CDR2 is SYGVKD.

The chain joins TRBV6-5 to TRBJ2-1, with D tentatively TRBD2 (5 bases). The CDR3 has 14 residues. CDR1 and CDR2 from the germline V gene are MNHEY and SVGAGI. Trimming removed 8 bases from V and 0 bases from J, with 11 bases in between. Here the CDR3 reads CASRGVASYNEQFF. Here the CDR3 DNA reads TGTGCCAGCCGGGGTGTGGCCTCCTACAATGAGCAGTTCTTC.